This T cell receptor beta chain was identified during a study of beta chain features in type 1 diabetes. Study overall: There was similarity between patients and healthy donors in age, gender and cell yields. Findings and limits, study-wide: Moderately but significantly shorter TCRB CDR3s were found in Type 1 diabetes patients in all four CD4+ subsets.

About this clone itself: Its antigen is as yet unknown. Other DNA sequences within the sample encode an identical CDR3.

Trimming pared 2 bases from V and 12 bases from J, leaving 17 bases between. CDR1 GTSNPN and CDR2 SVGIG come from the germline V gene (reference sequence). CDR3 length: 13 residues. Of the isolated RNA, all was reverse transcribed, and so the sequenced material was expressed TCRB transcripts. Here immunoSEQ multiplex PCR was the method, and the copy in TCRdb shows in-frame clones only, minus some. The sample has roughly 51,000 clones; roughly 50% are singletons. J is TRBJ2-1 and V is TRBV30, with unresolved D. The clonotype originates from a middle-aged woman with type 1 diabetes. Sequenced sample: Tregs from blood. The CDR3 region is CAWSMASGVGQFF. The CDR3 coding sequence is TGTGCCTGGAGTATGGCTAGTGGAGTAGGGCAGTTCTTC.